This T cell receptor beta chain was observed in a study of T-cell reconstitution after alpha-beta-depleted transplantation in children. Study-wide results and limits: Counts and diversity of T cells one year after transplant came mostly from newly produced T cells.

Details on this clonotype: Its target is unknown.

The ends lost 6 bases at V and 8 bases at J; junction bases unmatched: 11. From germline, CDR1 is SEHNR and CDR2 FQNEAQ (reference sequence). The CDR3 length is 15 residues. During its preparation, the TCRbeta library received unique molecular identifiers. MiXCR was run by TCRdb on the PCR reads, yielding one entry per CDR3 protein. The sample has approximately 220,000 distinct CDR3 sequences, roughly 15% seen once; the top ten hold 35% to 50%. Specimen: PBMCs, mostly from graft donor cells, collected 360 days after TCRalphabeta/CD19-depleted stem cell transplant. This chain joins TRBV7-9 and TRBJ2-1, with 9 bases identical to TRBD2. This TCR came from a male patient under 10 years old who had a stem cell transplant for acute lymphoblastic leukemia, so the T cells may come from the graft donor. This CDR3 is CASRFGLAGDDEQFF. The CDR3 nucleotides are TGTGCCAGCAGATTCGGATTAGCGGGGGACGATGAGCAGTTCTTC. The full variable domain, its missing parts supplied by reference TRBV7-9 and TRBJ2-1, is DTGVSQNPRHKITKRGQNVTFRCDPISEHNRLYWYRQTLGQGPEFLTYFQNEAQLEKSRLLSDRFSAERPKGSFSTLEIQRTEQGDSAMYLCASRFGLAGDDEQFFGPGTRLTVL.